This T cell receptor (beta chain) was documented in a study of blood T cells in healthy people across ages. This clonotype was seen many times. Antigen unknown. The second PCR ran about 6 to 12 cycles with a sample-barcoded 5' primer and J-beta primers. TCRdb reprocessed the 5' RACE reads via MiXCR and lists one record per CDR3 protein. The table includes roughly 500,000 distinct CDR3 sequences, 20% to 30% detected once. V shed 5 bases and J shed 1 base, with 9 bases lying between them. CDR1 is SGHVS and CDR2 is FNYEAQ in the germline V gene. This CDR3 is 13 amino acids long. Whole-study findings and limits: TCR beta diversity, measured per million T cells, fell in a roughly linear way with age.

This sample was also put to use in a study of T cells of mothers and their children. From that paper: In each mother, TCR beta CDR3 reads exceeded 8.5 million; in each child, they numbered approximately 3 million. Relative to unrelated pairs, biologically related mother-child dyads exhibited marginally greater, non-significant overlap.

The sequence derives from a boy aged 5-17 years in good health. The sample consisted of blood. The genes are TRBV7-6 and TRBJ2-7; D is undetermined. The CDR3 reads CASSPGPSYEQYF. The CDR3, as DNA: TGTGCCAGCAGCCCCGGGCCTTCCTACGAGCAGTACTTC.